The 22 T cell receptor beta chains presented below share a single source sample, sequenced in a study of CD8 T cells in ankylosing spondylitis. Broader study findings: Apparently characteristic of ankylosing spondylitis blood was a TCR beta motif (about eight highly homologous variants).

Their cognate antigens are unknown. From the 5' RACE reads, TCRdb called clonotypes with MiXCR, one entry per CDR3 protein. The repertoire holds roughly 300,000 distinct CDR3 sequences, 7.5% to 9% seen once, with more than 14% in the top ten. The sequenced sample consisted of blood, either unsorted or a sorted T cell fraction (not recorded which). Every receptor here comes from a male donor with ankylosing spondylitis.

The sample holds many counts of this clonotype. This rearrangement joins TRBV10-3 to TRBJ1-1; D is unresolved. The germline CDR1 and CDR2 sequences are ENHRY and SYGVKD. The V end lost 8 bases, the J end lost 1 base, and 14 bases lay between the germline ends. This CDR3 has 14 amino acids. This CDR3 reads CAIANTVGNTEAFF. DNA of the CDR3: TGTGCCATCGCAAACACCGTCGGGAACACTGAAGCTTTCTTT.

This clonotype has only a few counts. The V call is TRBV4-3, the J call TRBJ2-3; 12 positions match TRBD2. Germline CDR1 and CDR2: LGHNA and YSLEER. This CDR3 has 18 residues. The V segment lost 7 bases and the J segment 0 bases; nucleotides outside the gene matches: 11. Written as DNA, the CDR3 is TGCGCCAGCAACCAGGGACTAGCGGGCGGAACAAGCACAGATACGCAGTATTTT. As protein: CASNQGLAGGTSTDTQYF.

This sequence joins TRBV4-1 and TRBJ2-7, with a weak D call TRBD1 (6 bases). Trimming took 1 base from V and 2 from J, leaving 12 bases between them. Germline values: CDR1 MGHRA, CDR2 YSYEKL. This CDR3 comprises 15 residues. CDR3 protein: CASSQGRDTTYEQYF. As DNA, the CDR3 is TGCGCCAGCAGCCAAGGCCGGGACACCACCTACGAGCAGTACTTC.

Ten or more counts support this clonotype. The rearrangement uses TRBV20-1 and TRBJ2-4; D unclear. This CDR3 has 10 residues. From germline, CDR1 is DFQATT and CDR2 SNEGSKA (reference sequence). The CDR3 DNA is TGCAGCGCAAGCAGGAACATTCAGTACTTC. It encodes CSASRNIQYF.

This clonotype was picked up a small number of times. This rearrangement joins TRBV5-6 to TRBJ1-5; possible D gene TRBD1, 5 bases. This CDR3 has 14 amino acids. Trimming took off 0 bases at V and 8 bases at J, with 12 bases between the two ends. Germline V CDR1 and CDR2: SGHDT, YYEEEE. Here the CDR3 reads CASSLVGREKPQHF. CDR3 sequence (DNA): TGTGCCAGCAGCTTGGTGGGCAGGGAGAAGCCCCAGCATTTT. The full variable domain, rest sourced from reference TRBV5-6 and TRBJ1-5, is DAGVTQSPTHLIKTRGQQVTLRCSPKSGHDTVSWYQQALGQGPQFIFQYYEEEERQRGNFPDRFSGHQFPNYSSELNVNALLLGDSALYLCASSLVGREKPQHFGDGTRLSIL.

This clonotype was seen more than once but under ten times. V is TRBV9 and J is TRBJ1-1, with D perhaps TRBD1 (6 bases). In germline, CDR1 is SGDLS, CDR2 YYNGEE. The V gene lost 3 bases and the J gene lost 7 bases, with 22 bases spanning the gap. This CDR3 is built from 16 residues. CDR3 sequence (DNA): TGTGCCAGCAGCGAGAGGGGCCGGGCAGGGGATGGTGAAGCTTTCTTT. It yields the protein CASSERGRAGDGEAFF.

This clonotype was picked up a small number of times. This sequence joins TRBV5-1 and TRBJ2-2; TRBD1 might be the D (5 bases). The CDR3 sequence is 16 residues long. Germline values: CDR1 SGHRS, CDR2 YFSETQ. Trimming took 6 bases from V and 6 from J, leaving 21 bases between them. This chain's CDR3 is CASKDGRKGFAGELFF. The CDR3 DNA follows: TGCGCCAGCAAGGACGGAAGGAAGGGGTTCGCCGGGGAGCTGTTTTTT.

This clonotype has only a few counts. The rearrangement uses TRBV20-1 and TRBJ2-3; TRBD2 might be the D (7 bases). CDR3 length: 13 amino acids. Germline V gene data show CDR1 as DFQATT and CDR2 as SNEGSKA (reference sequence). Written as DNA, the CDR3 is TGCAGAGGCGGGGGCCCCCGGGCCGATACGCAGTATTTT. It specifies CRGGGPRADTQYF.

The chain has TRBV10-3 and TRBJ2-7; 7 bases match TRBD1. From germline, CDR1 is ENHRY and CDR2 SYGVKD. The CDR3 is made up of 15 amino acids. Trimming at V came to 3 bases and at J to 3 bases, leaving 8 bases not matched to a gene. The CDR3 protein is CAISDRTGVNYEQYF. The CDR3 bases are TGTGCCATCAGTGATAGGACAGGAGTAAACTACGAGCAGTACTTC.

This clonotype was observed a handful of times. V usage is TRBV5-4 and J usage is TRBJ1-6; 9 bases match TRBD1. The CDR3 spans 15 residues. Germline V CDR1 and CDR2: SGHNT, YYREEE (reference sequence). V was pared by 1 base and J by 7 bases, with 3 bases of the junction left unmatched. The CDR3 DNA reads TGTGCCAGCAGCTTGTGGACAGGGGACAATTCACCCCTCCACTTT. Translation gives CASSLWTGDNSPLHF.

The chain joins TRBV5-1 to TRBJ2-3, with 10 bases that match TRBD1. The germline V gene encodes CDR1 SGHRS and CDR2 YFSETQ. J was trimmed by 1 base and V by 4 bases; bases with no gene match: 6. The CDR3 extends over 16 amino acids. The CDR3 spells CASSLYGTGGTDTQYF. DNA of the CDR3: TGCGCCAGCAGCCTCTATGGGACAGGGGGCACAGATACGCAGTATTTT.

This clonotype was seen more than once but under ten times. V usage is TRBV10-2 and J usage is TRBJ2-1; D possibly corresponds to TRBD2 (6 bases). V lost 2 bases and J 5 bases, leaving 13 bases between the germline ends. CDR3 length: 15 residues. Germline CDR1 and CDR2: WSHSY and SAAADI. The CDR3 protein is CASSETGLGDNEQFF. As DNA, the CDR3 is TGCGCCAGCAGTGAGACGGGACTGGGCGACAATGAGCAGTTCTTC.

The chain is built from TRBV10-3 and TRBJ2-2; 8 bases agree with TRBD2. The germline CDR1 and CDR2 sequences are ENHRY and SYGVKD. This CDR3 contains 14 residues. V shed 10 bases, J shed 6 bases, and the junction held 10 bases outside the gene matches. The CDR3 is CATQLAERAGELFF. The DNA of the CDR3 is TGTGCCACGCAACTAGCGGAGAGAGCCGGGGAGCTGTTTTTT.

The chain uses TRBV5-1 and TRBJ2-1; D call uncertain. The CDR3 extends over 16 amino acids. CDR1 and CDR2 (germline): SGHRS, YFSETQ. Trimming cost V 4 bases and J 6 bases, with 20 bases left between them. This CDR3 reads CASSPRRAVTPNEQFF. The CDR3 region has the DNA TGCGCCAGCAGCCCACGACGGGCGGTAACCCCCAATGAGCAGTTCTTC.

There are a few counts of this clonotype. The chain uses TRBV27 and TRBJ2-1; D gene uncertain. Deletions cut 3 bases from V and 8 bases from J, with 8 bases between. CDR1 is MNHEY, CDR2 SMNVEV, per germline (reference sequence). There are 12 residues in the CDR3. CDR3 DNA sequence: TGTGCCAGCAGTTTCCTAGGCTATGAGCAGTTCTTC. Translation gives CASSFLGYEQFF.

This clonotype was observed a few times. The chain couples TRBV12-3 or TRBV12-4 to TRBJ2-3, with 8 bases matching TRBD2. There are 14 residues in the CDR3. With V trimmed by 5 bases and J by 4 bases, 5 bases remained unmatched. The CDR3 DNA reads as TGTGCCAGCAGTGGGACTAGGGGGTCAGATACGCAGTATTTT. Amino acid sequence: CASSGTRGSDTQYF.

This clonotype has a handful of counts. The gene calls are TRBV6-1 and TRBJ2-7, with 7 nucleotides matching TRBD1. Germline V gene sequence: CDR1 MNHNS, CDR2 SASEGT. CDR3 size: 16 residues. Trimming at V came to 5 bases and at J to 3 bases, leaving 13 bases not matched to a gene. The CDR3 bases are TGTGCCAGCAGTACCGGGACAGAGCAAGCGCTCTACGAGCAGTACTTC. Its translation: CASSTGTEQALYEQYF.

The V gene is TRBV20-1, the J gene TRBJ2-7, with D perhaps TRBD2 (7 bases). CDR3 size: 14 residues. Trimming stripped 0 bases from V and 3 bases from J, with 12 bases between. Germline lookup yields CDR1 DFQATT and CDR2 SNEGSKA (reference sequence). In nucleotides, the CDR3 is TGCAGTGCTAGAGATACGGGGGGCCTCTACGAGCAGTACTTC. It codes for CSARDTGGLYEQYF.

The rearrangement uses TRBV7-2 and TRBJ2-1; D remains unclear. V shed 1 base and J shed 8 bases, with 9 bases lying between them. Germline V gives CDR1 SGHTA, CDR2 FQGNSA. This CDR3 is built from 13 residues. CDR3 coding DNA: TGTGCCAGCAGCTTAGAAGGGCTGGATGAGCAGTTCTTC. Translating gives CASSLEGLDEQFF.

This clonotype was seen only a few times. V and J are TRBV5-5 and TRBJ1-6; TRBD1 is a possible D gene (6 bases). V was pared by 1 base and J by 6 bases, with 17 bases between. The CDR3 spans 17 residues. Per the germline V gene, CDR1 is SGHKS and CDR2 is YYEKEE (reference sequence). The CDR3 nucleotides read TGTGCCAGCAGCTTGAATCCCCCAGGACAGACTAATTCACCCCTCCACTTT. This codes for CASSLNPPGQTNSPLHF.

This clonotype has a count of ten or more. V and J are TRBV5-1 and TRBJ2-2; 7 bases are shared with TRBD2. The V gene's germline CDR1 is SGHRS and CDR2 YFSETQ. The CDR3 totals 17 residues. Germline trimming cut 0 bases from V and 4 bases from J; bases unmatched to any gene: 9. In nucleotides, the CDR3 is TGCGCCAGCAGCTTGGCCGCGGGACTAACGGGCACCGGGGAGCTGTTTTTT. This gives the protein CASSLAAGLTGTGELFF.

This clonotype was found a few times. The chain has TRBV6-1 and TRBJ2-1, with TRBD2 matching 14 bases. The CDR3 extends over 15 amino acids. The V and J ends lost 6 bases and 11 bases, in that order; junction bases with no gene match: 9. Germline-derived CDR1 and CDR2 are MNHNS and SASEGT. For the CDR3, the DNA is TGTGCCAGCAGACAGGGACTAGCGGGAGCCAGGAAGCAGTTCTTC. It specifies CASRQGLAGARKQFF.